Each of the 24 T cell receptor beta chains below was sequenced from the same sample in a study of cytomegalovirus exposure and HLA in healthy donors. Primers included in the PCR were 60 Vbeta and 13 Jbeta primers. Assay: immunoSEQ multiplex PCR; the TCRdb copy retains only in-frame clones and omits some. The table for this sample gives tens of thousands of clones. The specimen sequenced was PBMCs. The receptor source for this set is a woman aged 30 to 39 in good health and CMV-seronegative.

The rearrangement joins TRBV2 to TRBJ1-2; perhaps TRBD1 as D (6 bases). CDR1 SNHLY and CDR2 FYNNEI come from the germline V gene. V was clipped by 8 bases and J by 4 bases, with 20 bases between them. This CDR3 region has 15 residues. The CDR3 sequence is CASSEGSGVSYGYTF. In DNA, the CDR3 is TGTGCCAGCTCTGAGGGTTCAGGGGTCAGCTATGGCTACACCTTC.

The chain joins TRBV5-1 to TRBJ2-7; weak D call: TRBD2 (6 bases). The CDR3 consists of 12 residues. Germline V gene lookup returns CDR1 SGHRS and CDR2 YFSETQ. Between the trimmed V and J ends, which lost 0 bases and 6 bases, there was a span of 7 bases. CDR3 in amino acids: CASSLEGGEQYF. As DNA, the CDR3 is TGCGCCAGCAGCTTGGAGGGAGGCGAGCAGTACTTC. Complete variable domain (other parts from reference TRBV5-1 and TRBJ2-7): KAGVTQTPRYLIKTRGQQVTLSCSPISGHRSVSWYQQTPGQGLQFLFEYFSETQRNKGNFPGRFSGRQFSNSRSEMNVSTLELGDSALYLCASSLEGGEQYFGPGTRLTVT.

The chain uses TRBV10-2 and TRBJ2-1; 8 bases align to TRBD2. This CDR3 is 17 amino acids long. Germline values: CDR1 WSHSY, CDR2 SAAADI. After removal of 2 bases from V and 0 bases from J, the junction contained 6 bases not matched to a gene. The CDR3, as DNA: TGCGCCAGCAGTGAGCTTCGAAGCGGGAGCTCCTACAATGAGCAGTTCTTC. Protein product: CASSELRSGSSYNEQFF.

The V call is TRBV6-1, the J call TRBJ1-1; TRBD1 might be the D (6 bases). CDR3 size: 15 residues. The germline V gene encodes CDR1 MNHNS and CDR2 SASEGT. Trimming left V 1 base short and J 5 bases short, with 14 bases between. The CDR3 loop reads CASSEGGGLGTEAFF. The CDR3 DNA sequence: TGTGCCAGCAGTGAAGGGGGGGGGCTGGGGACTGAAGCTTTCTTT.

The chain employs TRBV2 and TRBJ2-5, with a tentative D call TRBD1 (7 bases). The CDR3 consists of 13 residues. The germline V gene encodes CDR1 SNHLY and CDR2 FYNNEI. Deletions cut 6 bases from V and 4 bases from J, with 12 bases between. For the CDR3, the DNA is TGTGCCAGCAGCCGACAGGGAGGAGAGACCCAGTACTTC. Translation: CASSRQGGETQYF.

Of note for this clone: Its ends do not fully match the called genes, so a read error is possible. This chain joins TRBV7-9 and TRBJ2-7; D remains unclear. Per germline, CDR1 SEHNR and CDR2 FQNEAQ (reference sequence). This CDR3 region has 11 residues. CDR3 DNA: TGTGCCAGCAGCTTAGGACAAAGTATAAGCTTC. Its translation: CASSLGQSISF.

V and J are TRBV19 and TRBJ1-2, with 9 bases that match TRBD1. This CDR3 comprises 14 residues. J was trimmed by 12 bases and V by 4 bases; bases with no gene match: 12. Germline V lookup: CDR1 LNHDA, CDR2 SQIVND (reference sequence). CDR3: CASSSPGTGYVDTF. The CDR3 bases are TGTGCCAGTAGTAGCCCCGGGACAGGGTACGTCGACACCTTC.

The chain's CDR3 is CASSFLAGATYEQYF. Here the CDR3 DNA reads TGTGCCAGCAGCTTCTTAGCGGGAGCCACCTACGAGCAGTACTTC. V is TRBV7-2 and J is TRBJ2-7; 9 bases fit TRBD2. In germline, CDR1 is SGHTA, CDR2 FQGNSA. V was pared by 3 bases and J by 2 bases, with 5 bases of the junction left unmatched. The CDR3 spans 15 residues.

This chain joins TRBV6-5 and TRBJ1-1; maybe TRBD1 (6 bases). This CDR3 is built from 14 residues. Germline-derived CDR1 and CDR2 are MNHEY and SVGAGI. V lost 10 bases to trimming and J lost 4 bases, with 19 bases between them. The CDR3 nucleotides are TGTGCCACACTTTCTACAGGGTTGGGCACTGAAGCTTTCTTT. Residues: CATLSTGLGTEAFF.

The chain has TRBV9 and TRBJ2-2, with a weak D call TRBD1 (5 bases). The CDR3 contains 14 residues. Trimming pared 3 bases from V and 5 bases from J, leaving 11 bases between. Germline CDR1 is SGDLS and CDR2 is YYNGEE. The CDR3 here is CASSATRDTGELFF. CDR3 nucleotides: TGTGCCAGCAGCGCTACCAGGGATACCGGGGAGCTGTTTTTT.

J is TRBJ1-2 and V is TRBV18; possible D gene TRBD1, 5 bases. The germline V gene has CDR1 KGHSH and CDR2 LQKENI. This CDR3 region has 14 residues. V gave up 2 bases and J gave up 2 bases, with 9 bases separating them. CDR3 loop: CASSPGALNYGYTF. DNA for the CDR3: TGTGCCAGCTCACCAGGGGCCCTCAACTATGGCTACACCTTC.

The chain has TRBV6-6 and TRBJ2-7; 7 bases are shared with TRBD1. The germline V gene encodes CDR1 MNHNY and CDR2 SVGAGI (reference sequence). The junction had 5 bases not matched to a gene; V was cut back by 6 bases and J by 0 bases. The CDR3 extends over 14 amino acids. The CDR3 loop reads CASRARDSSYEQYF. CDR3 nucleotides: TGTGCCAGCAGGGCCCGGGACAGCTCCTACGAGCAGTACTTC.

The J gene is TRBJ2-3, the V gene TRBV27; 7 bases map to TRBD2. The CDR3 covers 16 residues. Germline V gives CDR1 MNHEY, CDR2 SMNVEV (reference sequence). V gave up 4 bases and J gave up 11 bases; unmatched junction bases: 18. The CDR3 loop is CASSSPSGGEALGQYF. The DNA for the CDR3 is TGTGCCAGCAGTTCCCCCAGTGGGGGGGAGGCCCTCGGGCAGTATTTT.

This chain uses TRBV9 with TRBJ2-5; TRBD1 aligns across 12 bases. V lost 6 bases, J lost 2 bases, and 11 bases stayed unmatched. The CDR3 loop spans 17 amino acids. Germline CDR1 reads SGDLS; CDR2 reads YYNGEE. The CDR3 DNA reads TGTGCCAGCATCTCCCGGGACAGGGGGCGCAGGCAAGAGACCCAGTACTTC. Its translation: CASISRDRGRRQETQYF.

J is TRBJ2-7 and V is TRBV4-1; 13 nucleotides line up with TRBD2. V gave up 1 base and J gave up 6 bases; unmatched junction bases: 9. Looked up from germline, CDR1 is MGHRA and CDR2 is YSYEKL. This CDR3 has 17 amino acids. For the CDR3, the DNA is TGCGCCAGCAGCCAAGTGGATCTGGGACTAGCGGGAAGCGAGCAGTACTTC. Its translation: CASSQVDLGLAGSEQYF.

This chain uses TRBV2 with TRBJ1-2, with D perhaps TRBD1 (5 bases). Germline V gives CDR1 SNHLY, CDR2 FYNNEI. V was shortened by 5 bases and J by 3 bases, with 16 bases between the two germline ends. The CDR3 sequence is 15 residues long. This chain's CDR3 is CASSKKADSHYGYTF. For the CDR3, the DNA is TGTGCCAGCAGTAAAAAAGCCGACAGCCACTATGGCTACACCTTC.

This chain links TRBV6-5 with TRBJ1-1, with D possibly being TRBD1 (5 bases). Trimming left V 6 bases short and J 7 bases short, with 12 bases between. This CDR3 comprises 12 residues. Germline assignment: CDR1 MNHEY and CDR2 SVGAGI. The DNA of the CDR3 is TGTGCCAGCAGCAACAGGCAGGGTGAAGCTTTCTTT. The encoded protein is CASSNRQGEAFF.

This chain joins TRBV4-2 and TRBJ2-7; 9 bases line up with TRBD1. The germline V gene has CDR1 LGHNA and CDR2 YNFKEQ. V lost 0 bases, J lost 3 bases, and 12 bases stayed unmatched. This CDR3 has 18 amino acids. For the CDR3, the DNA is TGTGCCAGCAGCCAAGAGGCCTGGACAGGGGAATTGGGCTACGAGCAGTACTTC. Translation: CASSQEAWTGELGYEQYF.

The chain recombines TRBV30 with TRBJ2-7; 10 nucleotides match TRBD1. From germline, CDR1 is GTSNPN and CDR2 SVGIG (reference sequence). Trimming took 3 bases from V and 6 from J; bases not matched to a gene: 5. CDR3 length: 13 residues. This chain's CDR3 is CAWSGTGEGEQYF. The CDR3 nucleotides are TGTGCCTGGAGCGGGACAGGGGAGGGCGAGCAGTACTTC. The full variable domain, with the rest looked up from reference TRBV30 and TRBJ2-7, is SQTIHQWPATLVQPVGSPLSLECTVEGTSNPNLYWYRQAAGRGLQLLFYSVGIGQISSEVPQNLSASRPQDRQFILSSKKLLLSDSGFYLCAWSGTGEGEQYFGPGTRLTVT.

The rearrangement links TRBV5-1 to TRBJ1-1, with a possible D match to TRBD1 (6 bases). The V end lost 2 bases, the J end lost 3 bases, and 11 bases lay between the germline ends. CDR1 and CDR2 (germline): SGHRS, YFSETQ. The CDR3 loop spans 14 amino acids. Here the CDR3 reads CASSFRGIDTEAFF. CDR3 in DNA: TGCGCCAGCAGCTTTAGGGGGATCGACACTGAAGCTTTCTTT. Filled out from reference TRBV5-1 and TRBJ1-1, the complete variable domain reads KAGVTQTPRYLIKTRGQQVTLSCSPISGHRSVSWYQQTPGQGLQFLFEYFSETQRNKGNFPGRFSGRQFSNSRSEMNVSTLELGDSALYLCASSFRGIDTEAFFGQGTRLTVV.

V is TRBV2 and J is TRBJ1-1, with D possibly matching TRBD1 (6 bases). V was cut by 6 bases and J by 6 bases, with 14 bases left in between. The CDR3 length is 13 residues. The V gene's germline CDR1 is SNHLY and CDR2 FYNNEI. CDR3 sequence: CASSPGQLPEAFF. CDR3 DNA sequence: TGTGCCAGCAGCCCGGGACAATTGCCTGAAGCTTTCTTT.

V is TRBV2 and J is TRBJ2-1, with 8 bases that match TRBD2. V dropped 1 base and J dropped 3; count of bases not matched to a gene: 5. The CDR3 spans 16 residues. The germline CDR1 and CDR2 sequences are SNHLY and FYNNEI. Here the CDR3 DNA reads TGTGCCAGCAGTGAAGGGGTAGCGGGGTTCTACAATGAGCAGTTCTTC. Its protein is CASSEGVAGFYNEQFF.

The chain employs TRBV7-9 and TRBJ2-7, with 7 bases that match TRBD1. The CDR3 extends over 18 amino acids. Germline V gene lookup returns CDR1 SEHNR and CDR2 FQNEAQ (reference sequence). The V gene end was trimmed by 8 bases and the J gene end by 3 bases; junction bases not matched to a gene: 22. CDR3 amino acids: CASPRSSRTGARDYEQYF. The CDR3 DNA reads as TGTGCCAGCCCTAGGTCGAGTCGAACAGGGGCCAGGGACTACGAGCAGTACTTC.

The chain couples TRBV28 to TRBJ1-4; D gene uncertain. Trimming removed 5 bases at V and 3 bases at J, with 7 bases between. The germline V gene encodes CDR1 MDHEN and CDR2 SYDVKM. The CDR3 runs to 13 residues. DNA for the CDR3: TGTGCCAGCAGTGTGGCAGCTAATGAAAAACTGTTTTTT. It yields the protein CASSVAANEKLFF.